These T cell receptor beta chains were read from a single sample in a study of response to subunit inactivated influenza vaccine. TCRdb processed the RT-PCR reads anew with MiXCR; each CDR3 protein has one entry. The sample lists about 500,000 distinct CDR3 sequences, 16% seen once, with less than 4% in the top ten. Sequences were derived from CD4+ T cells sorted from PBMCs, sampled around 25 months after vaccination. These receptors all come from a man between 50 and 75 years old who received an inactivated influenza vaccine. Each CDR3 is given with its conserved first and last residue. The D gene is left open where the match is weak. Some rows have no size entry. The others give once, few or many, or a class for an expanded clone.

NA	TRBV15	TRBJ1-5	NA	TGTGCCACACGGGGTAGTGGGCTTAGCAATCAGCCCCAGCATTTT	CATRGSGLSNQPQHF
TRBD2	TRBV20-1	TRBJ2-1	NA	TGCAGTGCTAGAGATGCTAGCGGGGGCCTGGATGAGCAGTTCTTC	CSARDASGGLDEQFF
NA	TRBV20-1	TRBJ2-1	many	TGCAGTGCTAGGGTTAGGGCGCGTGAGCAGTTCTTC	CSARVRAREQFF
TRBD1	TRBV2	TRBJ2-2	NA	TGTGCCAGCAGATCAGGACAGGGAGGGAACACCGGGGAGCTGTTTTTT	CASRSGQGGNTGELFF
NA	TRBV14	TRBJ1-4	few	TGTGCCAGCAGCCTTCTTCAAAATGAAAAACTGTTTTTT	CASSLLQNEKLFF
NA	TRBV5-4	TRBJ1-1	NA	TGTGCCAGCAGCATGGGGGGCGATGGTACTGAAGCTTTCTTT	CASSMGGDGTEAFF
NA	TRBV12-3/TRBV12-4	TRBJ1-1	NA	TGTGCCAGCAGTTTCGTCAGGGGTATCAACACTGAAGCTTTCTTT	CASSFVRGINTEAFF
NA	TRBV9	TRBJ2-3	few	TGTGCCAGCAGCGTAAGTGATCTAGCCCGATGGGCAGATACGCAGTATTTT	CASSVSDLARWADTQYF
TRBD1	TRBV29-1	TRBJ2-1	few	TGCAGCGTTGTCCCGAAGCCCCCGGGACAGGGATCCTACAATGAGCAGTTCTTC	CSVVPKPPGQGSYNEQFF
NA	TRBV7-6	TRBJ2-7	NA	TGTGCCAGCAGCCCCCGGACTACCAGCTCCTACGAGCAGTACTTC	CASSPRTTSSYEQYF
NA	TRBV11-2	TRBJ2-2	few	TGTGCCAGCAGCTTAGAGCCGGGAATCACCTCAGAGCTGTTTTTT	CASSLEPGITSELFF
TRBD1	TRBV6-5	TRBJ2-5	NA	TGTGCCAGCAGACAGGGGGGGACCCAGTACTTC	CASRQGGTQYF
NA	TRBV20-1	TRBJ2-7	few	TGCAGTGCCCGGGCGGTGGCGGCCTCCTACGAGCAGTACTTC	CSARAVAASYEQYF
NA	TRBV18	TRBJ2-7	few	TGTGCCAGCTCCCCGTTATTGGTCGGCTCCTACGAGCAGTACTTC	CASSPLLVGSYEQYF
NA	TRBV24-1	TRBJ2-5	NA	TGTGCCACCAGTGATTTCGGGGCGGCACAAGAGACCCAGTACTTC	CATSDFGAAQETQYF
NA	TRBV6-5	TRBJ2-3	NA	TGTGCCAGCAGTTACCCTTCCCGGGACACAGATACGCAGTATTTT	CASSYPSRDTDTQYF
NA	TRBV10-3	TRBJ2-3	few	TGTGCCATCAGTGGGTTAGATCAAGATACGCAGTATTTT	CAISGLDQDTQYF
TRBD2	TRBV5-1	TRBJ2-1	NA	TGCGCCAGCAGCCGATCGACTAGCGGATACTACAATGAGCAGTTCTTC	CASSRSTSGYYNEQFF
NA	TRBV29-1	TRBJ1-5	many	TGCAGCGTTGAAACAGGGTACAATCAGCCCCAGCATTTT	CSVETGYNQPQHF
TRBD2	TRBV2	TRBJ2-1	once	TGTGCCAGCAGTAGCGGGAGGGCCTACAATGAGCAGTTCTTC	CASSSGRAYNEQFF
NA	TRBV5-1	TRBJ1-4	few	TGCGCCAGCAGCTTTGGGACAACTAATGAAAAACTGTTTTTT	CASSFGTTNEKLFF
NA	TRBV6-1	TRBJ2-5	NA	TGTGCCAGCAGTGGGACTACTCAAGAGACCCAGTACTTC	CASSGTTQETQYF
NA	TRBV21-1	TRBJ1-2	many	TGTGCCAGCAGCAACCACTCAGAGGCGAACTATGGCTACACCTTC	CASSNHSEANYGYTF
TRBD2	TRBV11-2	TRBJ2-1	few	TGTGCCAGCCGATTTCTAGCGGGGGGGAACAATGAGCAGTTCTTC	CASRFLAGGNNEQFF
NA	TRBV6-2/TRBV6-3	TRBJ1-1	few	TGTGCCAGCAGTTACTCGACGGTGGCGTCCGAAGCTTTCTTT	CASSYSTVASEAFF
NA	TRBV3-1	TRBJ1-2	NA	TGTGCCAGCAGCCAAGATCCGACCCCCCTTGGGGGCTACACCTTC	CASSQDPTPLGGYTF
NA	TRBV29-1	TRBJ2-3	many	TGCAGCGTTGGGTACGGGGATAGGACAGATACGCAGTATTTT	CSVGYGDRTDTQYF
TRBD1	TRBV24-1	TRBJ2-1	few	TGTGCCACCAGCCTCCCGGGACAGGGCTATGAGCAGTTCTTC	CATSLPGQGYEQFF
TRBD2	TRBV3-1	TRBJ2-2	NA	TGTGCCAGCAGCCTACTGGTGCTAGCGGGGAACACCGGGGAGCTGTTTTTT	CASSLLVLAGNTGELFF